Only a few counts were recorded for the clone carrying this T cell receptor beta chain. What it binds is unknown. Researchers prepared the TCRbeta library using unique molecular identifiers, the study reports. TCRdb itself ran the PCR reads through MiXCR, one entry per CDR3 protein. The sample records fewer than 750,000 distinct CDR3 sequences, around 27% being singletons. These data come from a study of T-cell reconstitution after alpha-beta-depleted transplantation in children. Per the germline V gene, CDR1 is SGHNT and CDR2 is YYREEE (reference sequence). V lost 4 bases and J lost 4; bases outside the gene matches: 3. The CDR3 consists of 14 residues. Regarding the study as a whole: It was surviving recipient T cells and thymic progenitors that gave some patients high TCRbeta diversity at day 60. Expanded graft clones numbering several hundred reportedly gave rise to alpha-beta T cells about two months after transplant.

Material: PBMCs, obtained before TCRalphabeta/CD19-depleted stem cell transplant. The TCR comes from a boy under two years old with Wiskott-Aldrich syndrome, due to receive a stem cell transplant. V gene TRBV5-4 combines with J gene TRBJ1-1, with 11 bases fitting TRBD1. DNA for the CDR3: TGTGCCAGCAGCGGGGGACAGGGGGGCACTGAAGCTTTCTTT. Encoded protein: CASSGGQGGTEAFF.